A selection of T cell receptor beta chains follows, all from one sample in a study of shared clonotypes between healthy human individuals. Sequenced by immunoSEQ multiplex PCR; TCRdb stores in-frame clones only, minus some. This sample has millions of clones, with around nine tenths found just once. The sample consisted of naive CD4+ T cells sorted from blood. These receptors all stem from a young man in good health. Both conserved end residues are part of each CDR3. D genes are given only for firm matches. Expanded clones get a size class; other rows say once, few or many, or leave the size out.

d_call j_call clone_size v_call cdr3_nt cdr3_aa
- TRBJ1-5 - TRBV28 TGTGCCAGCAGTTTAGCAGGAGGGAGCAATCAGCCCCAGCATTTT CASSLAGGSNQPQHF
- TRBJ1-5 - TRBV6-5 TGTGCCAGCAGCCGAAGTAGCAATCAGCCCCAGCATTTT CASSRSSNQPQHF
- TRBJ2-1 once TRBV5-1 TGCGCCAGCAGCCTAGAGAGGGGGGACTACAATGAGCAGTTCTTC CASSLERGDYNEQFF
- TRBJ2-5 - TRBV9 TGTGCCAGCAGCGCCGGAAGACTACAACAAGAGACCCAGTACTTC CASSAGRLQQETQYF
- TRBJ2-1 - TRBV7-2 TGTGCCAGCAGCTTAGGGGGGGCTGGTGAGCAGTTCTTC CASSLGGAGEQFF
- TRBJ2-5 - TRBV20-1 TGCAGTGCTAGCCCGGCAGGGACCCAGTACTTC CSASPAGTQYF
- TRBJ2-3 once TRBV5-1 TGCGCCAGCAGCCTACCGACCTCTGGCACAGATACGCAGTATTTT CASSLPTSGTDTQYF
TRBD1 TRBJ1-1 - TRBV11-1 TGTGCCAGCAGCCCCCGGGACAGGGGGAACACTGAAGCTTTCTTT CASSPRDRGNTEAFF
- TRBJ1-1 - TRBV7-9 TGTGCCAGCAGCCCACTTGGGCCGAACACTGAAGCTTTCTTT CASSPLGPNTEAFF
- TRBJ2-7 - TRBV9 TGTGCCAGCAGCCCAACGGGGGCGTACGAGCAGTACTTC CASSPTGAYEQYF
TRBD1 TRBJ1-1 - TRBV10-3 TGTGCCATCAGTTACGGACAGGCGACCACTGAAGCTTTCTTT CAISYGQATTEAFF
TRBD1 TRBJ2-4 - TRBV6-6 TGTGCCAGCAGGACGTCGACAGGGGTTAAAAACATTCAGTACTTC CASRTSTGVKNIQYF
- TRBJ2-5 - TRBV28 TGTGCCAGCAGTTTCAGGGTACCAGAGACCCAGTACTTC CASSFRVPETQYF
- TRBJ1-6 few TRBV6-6 TGTGCCAGCAGTTACCCCGAGGAGGGTTCACCCCTCCACTTT CASSYPEEGSPLHF
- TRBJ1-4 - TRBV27 TGTGCCAGCAGCCAGGGGAATGGGAGGAATGAAAAACTGTTTTTT CASSQGNGRNEKLFF
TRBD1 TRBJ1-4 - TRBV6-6 TGTGCCAGCGGATGGACAGGGAGGTCGGAGGGTGAAAAACTGTTTTTT CASGWTGRSEGEKLFF
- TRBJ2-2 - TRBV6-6 TGTGCCAGCAGTGACCGTCCAGACACCGGGGAGCTGTTTTTT CASSDRPDTGELFF
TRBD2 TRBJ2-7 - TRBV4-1 TGCGCCAGCAGCCAATTCCTAGCGGGAGTAAGGAACGAGCAGTACTTC CASSQFLAGVRNEQYF
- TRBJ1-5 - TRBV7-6 TGTGCCAGCAGCTCGTACGGGGTAGAGCCCCAGCATTTT CASSSYGVEPQHF
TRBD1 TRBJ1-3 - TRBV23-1 TGCGCCAGCAGTCGAGACAGGGGCGTTGGAAACACCATATATTTT CASSRDRGVGNTIYF
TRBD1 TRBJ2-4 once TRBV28 TGTGCCAGCAGTTTAGGGACAGGGCAACAAAACATTCAGTACTTC CASSLGTGQQNIQYF
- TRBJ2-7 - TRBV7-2 TGTGCCAGCAGCTTAGGCCTAAACCCCTACGAGCAGTACTTC CASSLGLNPYEQYF
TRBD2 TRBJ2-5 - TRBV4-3 TGCGCCAGCAGCCAAGGACTAGCGGGAGGTCAAGAGACCCAGTACTTC CASSQGLAGGQETQYF
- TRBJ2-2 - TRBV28 TGTGCCAGCGTCCGGTTGAGAGGGAATGGGGAGCTGTTTTTT CASVRLRGNGELFF
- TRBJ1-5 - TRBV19 TGTGCCAGTAGTGCACCGAGGGGACCGCCTAAACAGCCCCAGCATTTT CASSAPRGPPKQPQHF
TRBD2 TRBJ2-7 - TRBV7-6 TGTGCCAGCAGCCGGAGCGGGAGGGCCGAAGCGGCCTACGAGCAGTACTTC CASSRSGRAEAAYEQYF
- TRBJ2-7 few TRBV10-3 TGTGCCATCAGTGAACAAGGGTACGAGCAGTACTTC CAISEQGYEQYF
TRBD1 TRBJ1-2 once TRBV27 TGTGCCAGCAGTTTAAGCCAGGGGGGTATATATGGCTACACCTTC CASSLSQGGIYGYTF
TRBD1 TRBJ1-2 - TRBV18 TGTGCCAGCTCACCGTCGAAGGACAGGGTCAACTATGGCTACACCTTC CASSPSKDRVNYGYTF
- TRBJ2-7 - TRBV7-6 TGTGCCAGCAGCGCCAGAGGTCGGGGATCCTACGAGCAGTACTTC CASSARGRGSYEQYF
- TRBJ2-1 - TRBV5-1 TGCGCCAGCAGCCTTAATCCGGGTTCAGGGAATGAGCAGTTCTTC CASSLNPGSGNEQFF
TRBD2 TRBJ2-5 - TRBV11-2 TGTGCCAGCAGCCCCCGCAGCGGGGAAGAGACCCAGTACTTC CASSPRSGEETQYF
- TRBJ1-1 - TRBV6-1 TGTGCCAGTAAACTTCTATCGAACACTGAAGCTTTCTTT CASKLLSNTEAFF
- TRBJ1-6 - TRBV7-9 TGTGCCAGCAGCTTAGGGGGGCAGGGGAATTCACCCCTCCACTTT CASSLGGQGNSPLHF
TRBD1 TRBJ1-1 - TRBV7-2 TGTGCCAGCAGCTGGGGGACAGGGATAACTGAAGCTTTCTTT CASSWGTGITEAFF
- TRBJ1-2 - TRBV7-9 TGTGCCAGCCCAGAGAATTTGTGGGCAGGCCCTACCGGCTACACCTTC CASPENLWAGPTGYTF
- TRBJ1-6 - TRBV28 TGTGCCAGCAGCCCTGGGACACATGGGAATTCACCCCTCCACTTT CASSPGTHGNSPLHF
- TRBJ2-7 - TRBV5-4 TGTGCCAGCAGCGTGCAGGGATCGGGCTACGAGCAGTACTTC CASSVQGSGYEQYF
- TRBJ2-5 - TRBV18 TGTGCCAGCTCACCCATGGGGAGAAAGGGCCAAGAGACCCAGTACTTC CASSPMGRKGQETQYF
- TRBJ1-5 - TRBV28 TGTGCCAGCAGTTTAATTCATTGGACAGCTATCAATCAGCCCCAGCATTTT CASSLIHWTAINQPQHF
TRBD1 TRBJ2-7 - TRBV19 TGTGCCAGTAGTATGGGGACAGGGGGCGAGCAGTACTTC CASSMGTGGEQYF
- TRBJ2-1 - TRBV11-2 TGTGCCAGCAGCCTGCGAGAGAGCTCCTACAATGAGCAGTTCTTC CASSLRESSYNEQFF
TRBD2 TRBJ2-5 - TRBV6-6 TGTGCCAGCAGTTACAAGCGGGGGGAGGGAGAGACCCAGTACTTC CASSYKRGEGETQYF
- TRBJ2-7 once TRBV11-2 TGTGCCAGCAGCTTAATGTGGTACGAGCAGTACTTC CASSLMWYEQYF
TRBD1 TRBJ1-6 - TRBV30 TGTGCCTGGAGGGCAGGGGGAGGATCACCCCTCCACTTT CAWRAGGGSPLHF